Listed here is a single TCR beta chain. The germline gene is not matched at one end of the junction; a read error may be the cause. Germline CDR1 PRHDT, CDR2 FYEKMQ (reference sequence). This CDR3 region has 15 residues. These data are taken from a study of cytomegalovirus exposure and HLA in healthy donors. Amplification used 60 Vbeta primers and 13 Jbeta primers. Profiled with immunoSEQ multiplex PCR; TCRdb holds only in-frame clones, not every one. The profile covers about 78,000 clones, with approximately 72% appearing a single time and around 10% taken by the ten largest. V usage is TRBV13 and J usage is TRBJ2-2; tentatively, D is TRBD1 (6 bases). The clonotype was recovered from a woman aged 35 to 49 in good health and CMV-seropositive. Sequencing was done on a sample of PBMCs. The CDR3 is CASSPRGGRGRGAVF. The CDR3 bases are TGTGCCAGCAGCCCCCGTGGGGGCCGAGGCCGGGGAGCTGTTTTT. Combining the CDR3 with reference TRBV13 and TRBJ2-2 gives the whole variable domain AAGVIQSPRHLIKEKRETATLKCYPIPRHDTVYWYQQGPGQDPQFLISFYEKMQSDKGSIPDRFSAQQFSDYHSELNMSSLELGDSALYFCASSPRGGRGRGAVFGEGSRLTVL.